Below, 25 T cell receptor beta chains from the same sample are listed, as sequenced in a study of blood T cell repertoires in COVID-19. Using immunoSEQ multiplex PCR, the repertoire was profiled, and TCRdb retains in-frame clones only, with some absent. The data hold fewer than 250,000 clones, with nearly 95% observed a single time. Sequencing was done on a sample of peripheral blood. The receptors shown here come from a man in his thirties or forties with COVID-19, enrolled during active disease.

The DNA for the CDR3 is TGTGCCAGCAGCGAACACCCAGGGCAGCTCCGTGGCTACACCTTC. This codes for CASSEHPGQLRGYTF. This chain links TRBV9 with TRBJ1-2; D possibly corresponds to TRBD1 (5 bases). This CDR3 has 15 amino acids. The germline CDR1 and CDR2 sequences are SGDLS and YYNGEE. V was pared by 3 bases and J by 7 bases, with 19 bases between.

This sequence joins TRBV5-1 and TRBJ1-1; weak D call: TRBD1 (5 bases). CDR1 and CDR2 (germline): SGHRS, YFSETQ. There are 14 residues in the CDR3. The V end was cut by 4 bases, the J end by 4 bases, with 14 bases between. As DNA, the CDR3 is TGCGCCAGCAGCCCTACCATGGGGGGCACTGAAGCTTTCTTT. Its translation: CASSPTMGGTEAFF.

This chain links TRBV30 with TRBJ1-4; 8 bases are shared with TRBD1. The V segment lost 5 bases and the J segment 12 bases; nucleotides outside the gene matches: 11. The CDR3 has 13 amino acids. Looked up from germline, CDR1 is GTSNPN and CDR2 is SVGIG (reference sequence). The CDR3 is CAWGRDRRSELFF. DNA for the CDR3: TGTGCCTGGGGCCGGGACAGGAGGTCAGAACTGTTTTTT.

Notes on this clone: Germline and junction disagree at one end, which may indicate a read error. The V gene is TRBV9, the J gene TRBJ1-1; D not certain. CDR3 size: 18 residues. The germline gives CDR1 SGDLS, CDR2 YYNGEE. CDR3 nucleotide sequence: TGTGCCAGCAGCCCCCTGGTCGGGAGAGATTATAGGAACGCTGAAGCTTTCTTT. It encodes CASSPLVGRDYRNAEAFF.

CDR3 DNA sequence: TGTGCTAGTCCGATGACAGGAGTATCCTATGGCTACACCTTC. It encodes CASPMTGVSYGYTF. The gene calls are TRBV12-5 and TRBJ1-2, with D tentatively TRBD1 (6 bases). Trimming cost V 8 bases and J 4 bases, with 17 bases left between them. Per the germline V gene, CDR1 is LGHNT and CDR2 is FRNRAP. This CDR3 region has 14 residues. The full variable domain, its missing parts supplied by reference TRBV12-5 and TRBJ1-2, is DARVTQTPRHKVTEMGQEVTMRCQPILGHNTVFWYRQTMMQGLELLAYFRNRAPLDDSGMPKDRFSAEMPDATLATLKIQPSEPRDSAVYFCASPMTGVSYGYTFGSGTRLTVV.

This chain uses TRBV6-5 with TRBJ2-7; 8 bases fit TRBD1. The CDR3 loop spans 13 amino acids. From germline, CDR1 is MNHEY and CDR2 SVGAGI. V was clipped by 7 bases and J by 7 bases; unmatched bases: 9. Here the CDR3 DNA reads TGTGCCAGCACCCGGGACAGGACAGGAGAGCAGTACTTC. Translated, it gives CASTRDRTGEQYF.

Only one count was recorded for this clone. The chain links TRBV20-1 to TRBJ1-6; TRBD1 might be the D (5 bases). This CDR3 is 11 amino acids long. Trimming left V 5 bases short and J 13 bases short, with 12 bases between. CDR1 and CDR2 from the germline V gene are DFQATT and SNEGSKA (reference sequence). For the CDR3, the DNA is TGCAGTGCTGCCCAGGGAGGGCCCCTCCACTTT. Translating gives CSAAQGGPLHF.

This clone was counted only a few times. The gene calls are TRBV6-4 and TRBJ2-2; 7 bases align to TRBD1. This CDR3 spans 16 amino acids. Germline loops: CDR1 MRHNA, CDR2 SNTAGT. V lost 4 bases, J lost 2 bases, and 7 bases stayed unmatched. As DNA, the CDR3 is TGTGCCAGCAGTGTAGGAACAGGGGCAAACACCGGGGAGCTGTTTTTT. Its protein product is CASSVGTGANTGELFF.

A few counts support this clone. This sequence joins TRBV19 and TRBJ1-5; maybe TRBD1 (5 bases). There are 15 residues in the CDR3. Germline V gene sequence: CDR1 LNHDA, CDR2 SQIVND (reference sequence). The V end was cut by 7 bases, the J end by 2 bases, with 15 bases between. The CDR3 reads CASMGEGRGNQPQHF. For the CDR3, the DNA is TGTGCCAGTATGGGGGAGGGTCGCGGCAATCAGCCCCAGCATTTT.

This clone occurred once. The chain joins TRBV9 to TRBJ2-7, with D maybe TRBD2 (7 bases). This CDR3 is built from 15 residues. The germline V and J ends were trimmed by 3 bases and 0 bases, with 13 bases remaining between them. Germline V lookup: CDR1 SGDLS, CDR2 YYNGEE. The CDR3 here is CASSDGGGGSYEQYF. The CDR3 region has the DNA TGTGCCAGCAGCGATGGGGGCGGGGGCTCCTACGAGCAGTACTTC.

The chain recombines TRBV6-1 with TRBJ2-2; TRBD1 agrees at 9 bases. Germline V gene lookup returns CDR1 MNHNS and CDR2 SASEGT. The length of the CDR3 is 18 residues. V shed 2 bases and J 7 bases; nucleotides not matched to a gene: 14. CDR3 residues: CASSESRVNRGLFGELFF. Written as DNA, the CDR3 is TGTGCCAGCAGTGAAAGTAGGGTTAACAGGGGGCTATTCGGGGAGCTGTTTTTT.

The table lists this clone with a count of one. The CDR3, as DNA: TGTGCCAGCAGCCCAATGTTAGGGGGAACAGATACGCAGTATTTT. The encoded protein is CASSPMLGGTDTQYF. This chain connects TRBV9 to TRBJ2-3, with D possibly matching TRBD1 (6 bases). Germline CDR1 SGDLS, CDR2 YYNGEE. V lost 4 bases and J 3 bases, leaving 15 bases between the germline ends. This CDR3 is 15 amino acids long.

The V gene is TRBV7-2, the J gene TRBJ1-3; D is undetermined. This CDR3 has 15 amino acids. Germline V gene lookup returns CDR1 SGHTA and CDR2 FQGNSA. Trimming cost V 1 base and J 8 bases, with 15 bases left between them. Here the CDR3 DNA reads TGTGCCAGCAGCTTAGACACGGGTGGCGGGGACACCATATATTTT. It is translated as CASSLDTGGGDTIYF.

This rearrangement joins TRBV6-5 to TRBJ2-5; TRBD2 matches at 11 bases. This CDR3 has 14 residues. Trimming took 4 bases from V and 5 from J; bases not matched to a gene: 3. Germline CDR1 MNHEY, CDR2 SVGAGI. CDR3 sequence: CASSSVAGGETQYF. CDR3 in DNA: TGTGCCAGCAGTTCTGTAGCGGGGGGGGAGACCCAGTACTTC.

This clone was recorded only once. The gene calls are TRBV12-2 and TRBJ2-3; the table's D call, TRBD1, has no DNA check behind it. TRBV12-2 is a pseudogene. CDR3 length: 16 amino acids. Here the CDR3 reads CASRLAPTRKADTQYF. The CDR3 nucleotides are TGTGCAAGTCGCTTAGCCCCCACCAGGAAAGCAGATACGCAGTATTTT.

The DNA for the CDR3 is TGCGCCAGCAGCCAGGGACAGGGAGCCTACGAGCAGTACTTC. It translates to CASSQGQGAYEQYF. This chain links TRBV10-1 with TRBJ2-7; TRBD1 matches at 9 bases. This CDR3 is 14 amino acids long. The trim removed 6 bases at V and 2 bases at J, leaving 5 bases unmatched. Germline V CDR1 and CDR2: WNHNN, SYGVQD (reference sequence).

The chain uses TRBV2 and TRBJ1-1; 7 positions agree with TRBD1. V lost 11 bases, J lost 4 bases, and 19 bases stayed unmatched. CDR1 and CDR2 (germline): SNHLY, FYNNEI. The CDR3 runs 16 residues. CDR3 residues: CAGQGGRTDLGTEAFF. CDR3 nucleotides: TGTGCCGGCCAGGGGGGCAGAACAGATCTGGGCACTGAAGCTTTCTTT.

The chain employs TRBV25-1 and TRBJ1-6, with a weak D call TRBD1 (6 bases). The CDR3 covers 15 residues. Germline-derived CDR1 and CDR2 are MGHDK and SYGVNS. Trimming removed 8 bases from V and 11 bases from J, with 22 bases in between. DNA of the CDR3: TGTGCCAGCGGGGGCGACCTCGGGACACCTGCACCCCTCCACTTT. Translated, it gives CASGGDLGTPAPLHF. Using reference TRBV25-1 and TRBJ1-6 for the parts outside the CDR3, the full variable domain is EADIYQTPRYLVIGTGKKITLECSQTMGHDKMYWYQQDPGMELHLIHYSYGVNSTEKGDLSSESTVSRIRTEHFPLTLESARPSHTSQYLCASGGDLGTPAPLHFGNGTRLTVT.

The CDR3: CASSAHRLSQPQHF. For the CDR3, the DNA is TGTGCCAGCAGTGCCCACAGGTTGAGTCAGCCCCAGCATTTT. The rearrangement joins TRBV2 to TRBJ1-5; D perhaps matches TRBD1 (5 bases). The CDR3 is made up of 14 amino acids. V shed 4 bases and J shed 6 bases, with 13 bases lying between them. Germline CDR1 SNHLY, CDR2 FYNNEI. Full variable domain (outside the CDR3, taken from reference TRBV2 and TRBJ1-5): EPEVTQTPSHQVTQMGQEVILRCVPISNHLYFYWYRQILGQKVEFLVSFYNNEISEKSEIFDDQFSVERPDGSNFTLKIRSTKLEDSAMYFCASSAHRLSQPQHFGDGTRLSIL.

J is TRBJ1-5 and V is TRBV30; 9 bases are shared with TRBD1. CDR1 and CDR2 (germline): GTSNPN, SVGIG (reference sequence). The CDR3 has 15 amino acids. V dropped 4 bases and J dropped 4; count of bases not matched to a gene: 8. The CDR3 reads CAWTPGQGPNQPQHF. In DNA form, the CDR3 reads TGTGCCTGGACTCCGGGACAGGGACCTAATCAGCCCCAGCATTTT.

The chain carries TRBV5-4 and TRBJ1-6; D possibly corresponds to TRBD1 (6 bases). Germline CDR1 SGHNT, CDR2 YYREEE (reference sequence). The CDR3 has 16 amino acids. The V gene lost 4 bases and the J gene lost 7 bases, with 18 bases spanning the gap. CDR3 DNA: TGTGCCAGCAGCCCAGGACAGACAATAGGGAATTCACCCCTCCACTTT. This translates into CASSPGQTIGNSPLHF.

V gene TRBV9 combines with J gene TRBJ1-1; D might be TRBD1 (5 bases). Germline assignment: CDR1 SGDLS and CDR2 YYNGEE. V was cut by 2 bases and J by 4 bases, with 12 bases left in between. The CDR3 consists of 14 residues. The DNA for the CDR3 is TGTGCCAGCAGCGTGGGGGGGTCTGTCACTGAAGCTTTCTTT. Protein product: CASSVGGSVTEAFF.

This chain joins TRBV7-9 and TRBJ1-1; a possible D gene is TRBD1 (6 bases). This CDR3 comprises 15 residues. Germline CDR1 SEHNR, CDR2 FQNEAQ (reference sequence). Trimming removed 1 base at V and 4 bases at J, with 13 bases between. The CDR3 sequence is CASSLGYGRGTEAFF. The DNA of the CDR3 is TGTGCCAGCAGCTTAGGTTATGGCAGGGGCACTGAAGCTTTCTTT.

V and J are TRBV6-1 and TRBJ1-1, with 8 nucleotides matching TRBD1. The germline V gene encodes CDR1 MNHNS and CDR2 SASEGT. CDR3 length equals 14 residues. The V and J ends lost 2 bases and 5 bases, in that order; junction bases with no gene match: 4. CDR3 DNA sequence: TGTGCCAGCAGTGAACTCGACAGGGGAACTGAAGCTTTCTTT. This encodes CASSELDRGTEAFF.

The rearrangement joins TRBV4-2 to TRBJ2-1; 7 bases map to TRBD2. J gave up 9 bases and V 6 bases, and 11 bases lay outside the gene matches. The CDR3 extends over 14 amino acids. The germline CDR1 and CDR2 sequences are LGHNA and YNFKEQ. CDR3 amino acids: CASRLVGGDREQFF. CDR3 sequence (DNA): TGTGCCAGCAGGCTGGTGGGGGGGGATCGTGAGCAGTTCTTC.